The present T cell receptor (beta chain) was sequenced within a study of blood T cell repertoires in COVID-19. Assay: immunoSEQ multiplex PCR; the TCRdb copy retains only in-frame clones and omits some. The sample shows 220,000 or so clones, around four fifths of them seen only once. This CDR3 region has 16 residues. Germline V gene lookup returns CDR1 SGDLS and CDR2 YYNGEE. After removal of 2 bases from V and 4 bases from J, the junction contained 6 bases not matched to a gene. This clonotype originated in a man between 25 and 39 years old with active or convalescent COVID-19. The V and J genes are TRBV9 and TRBJ2-6; TRBD2 matches 7 bases. The specimen sequenced was peripheral blood. Here the CDR3 reads CASSVQGGKGANVLTF. The CDR3, as DNA: TGTGCCAGCAGCGTTCAGGGAGGGAAAGGGGCCAACGTCCTGACTTTC.